This entry lists 6 T cell receptor beta chains sequenced from one sample in a study of PD-L1 blockade in urothelial cancer. Sequenced by immunoSEQ multiplex PCR; TCRdb stores in-frame clones only, minus some. The table includes nearly 35,000 clones, under 90% detected once. Time point indicated: pretreatment peripheral blood. Source: PBMCs, taken around atezolizumab (anti-PD-L1) treatment. These receptors all stem from a man in his sixties with urothelial cancer.

This rearrangement joins TRBV7-6 to TRBJ2-3, with TRBD2 matching 10 bases. Germline CDR1 and CDR2: SGHVS and FNYEAQ. Trimming took 4 bases from V and 4 from J; bases not matched to a gene: 14. This CDR3 is 18 amino acids long. The CDR3 DNA reads as TGTGCCAGCAGCTCCACCCCACCTAGCGGGAGTTACGCAGATACGCAGTATTTT. It translates to CASSSTPPSGSYADTQYF.

In this sample, this clone turned up once. The chain recombines TRBV6-5 with TRBJ2-1, with 8 bases identical to TRBD1. The CDR3 has 16 amino acids. V trimming: 4 bases; J trimming: 3 bases; junction bases outside the gene matches: 8. CDR1 and CDR2 (germline): MNHEY, SVGAGI. Here the CDR3 reads CASSLTGEFRYNEQFF. CDR3 DNA sequence: TGTGCCAGCAGTTTGACAGGGGAGTTCCGCTACAATGAGCAGTTCTTC.

This chain links TRBV29-1 with TRBJ2-3; weak D call: TRBD2 (6 bases). CDR1 SQVTM and CDR2 ANQGSEA come from the germline V gene. V was pared by 5 bases and J by 0 bases, with 12 bases between. This CDR3 comprises 14 residues. The CDR3 spells CSVRETSSTDTQYF. For the CDR3, the DNA is TGCAGCGTTCGGGAGACTAGTAGCACAGATACGCAGTATTTT.

The chain couples TRBV7-9 to TRBJ1-2; TRBD1 aligns across 10 bases. Germline values: CDR1 SEHNR, CDR2 FQNEAQ (reference sequence). V was pared by 4 bases and J by 4 bases, with 3 bases of the junction left unmatched. The CDR3 contains 14 residues. The CDR3 bases are TGTGCCAGCAGCTCGACAGGGGGCATCTATGGCTACACCTTC. This sequence encodes CASSSTGGIYGYTF.

V gene TRBV7-2 combines with J gene TRBJ2-7, with TRBD1 identical over 7 bases. The CDR3 covers 19 residues. CDR1 and CDR2 from the germline V gene are SGHTA and FQGNSA. V gave up 1 base and J gave up 3 bases; unmatched junction bases: 18. The CDR3 spells CASSLGGGTGASTFYEQYF. The CDR3 DNA follows: TGTGCCAGCAGCTTAGGAGGTGGTACAGGGGCATCAACCTTCTACGAGCAGTACTTC.

J is TRBJ2-5 and V is TRBV30, with TRBD1 identical over 8 bases. The CDR3 has 17 residues. Germline-derived CDR1 and CDR2 are GTSNPN and SVGIG (reference sequence). V shed 2 bases and J 9 bases; nucleotides not matched to a gene: 20. CDR3 DNA sequence: TGTGCCTGGAGTCGAGGGCAGGGGGCGTTTTTAACCATGGCCCAGTACTTC. Translation: CAWSRGQGAFLTMAQYF. The whole variable domain, remainder taken from reference TRBV30 and TRBJ2-5, is SQTIHQWPATLVQPVGSPLSLECTVEGTSNPNLYWYRQAAGRGLQLLFYSVGIGQISSEVPQNLSASRPQDRQFILSSKKLLLSDSGFYLCAWSRGQGAFLTMAQYFGPGTRLLVL.